The sequence of this T cell receptor (beta chain) was determined in a study of T cells in Graves' hyperthyroidism and ophthalmopathy. Study results and caveats: Among thyroid clonotypes expanded above 0.001, most also appeared in blood.

TCR beta CDR3 regions were amplified from RNA. The study used the HTBI primer set for a first-round RT-PCR of the TCR CDR3. Each CDR3 protein is one row after TCRdb ran MiXCR on the multiplex PCR reads. The sample contains over 200,000 distinct CDR3 sequences, more than 12% of which appear only once. This clonotype was recorded a few times. Its antigen is not identified. This CDR3 has 14 residues. Germline V gene lookup returns CDR1 SGHAT and CDR2 FQNNGV. The V gene lost 0 bases and the J gene lost 3 bases, with 9 bases spanning the gap. This rearrangement joins TRBV11-2 to TRBJ2-7; no definite D call. This TCR came from a woman between 40 and 55 years old with Graves' hyperthyroidism that later progressed to Graves' ophthalmopathy. What was sequenced was blood. CDR3 in amino acids: CASSLEVSHYEQYF. CDR3 bases: TGTGCCAGCAGCTTAGAAGTATCGCACTACGAGCAGTACTTC.